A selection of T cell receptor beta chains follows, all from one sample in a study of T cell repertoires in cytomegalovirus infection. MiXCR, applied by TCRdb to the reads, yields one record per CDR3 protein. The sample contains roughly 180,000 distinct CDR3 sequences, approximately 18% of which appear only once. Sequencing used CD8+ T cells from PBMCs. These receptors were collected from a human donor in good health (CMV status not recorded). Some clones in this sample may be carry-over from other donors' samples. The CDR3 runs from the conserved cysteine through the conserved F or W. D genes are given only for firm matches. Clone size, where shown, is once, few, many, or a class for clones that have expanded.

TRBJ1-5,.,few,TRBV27,TGTGCCAGCAGTTACGGTTTTAATCAGCCCCAGCATTTT,CASSYGFNQPQHF
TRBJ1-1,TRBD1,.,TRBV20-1,TGCAGTGCTACCGGGACAGCGAACACTGAAGCTTTCTTT,CSATGTANTEAFF
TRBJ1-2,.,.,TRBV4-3,TGCGCCAGCAGCGACTCGGGATATTATGGCTACACCTTC,CASSDSGYYGYTF
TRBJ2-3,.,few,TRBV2,TGTGCTCTCCAAGTAGGGGGAGATACGCAGTATTTT,CALQVGGDTQYF
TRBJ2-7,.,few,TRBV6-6,TGTGCCAGCAGTTACTCGTCCGTCTACGAGCAGTACTTC,CASSYSSVYEQYF
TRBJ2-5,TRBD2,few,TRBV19,TGTGCCAGTAGTATAGGCACCGGGGGGAGCGAGACCCAGTACTTC,CASSIGTGGSETQYF
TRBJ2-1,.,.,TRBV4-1,TGCGCCAGCAGCCAAGAGGCCAGAGCCTCCTACAATGAGCAGTTCTTC,CASSQEARASYNEQFF
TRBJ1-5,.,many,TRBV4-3,TGCGCCAGCAGCCAAGATAGGAATAGCAATCAGCCCCAGCATTTT,CASSQDRNSNQPQHF
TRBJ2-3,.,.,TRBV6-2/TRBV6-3,TGTGCCAGCAGTTACTCCTATGGGGGGGGGGCAACAGATACGCAGTATTTT,CASSYSYGGGATDTQYF
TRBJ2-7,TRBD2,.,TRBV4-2,TGTGCCAGCAGCCAAGATAAGCTAGCGGGGGCCTTCTACGAGCAGTACTTC,CASSQDKLAGAFYEQYF
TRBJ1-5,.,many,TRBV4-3,TGCGCCAGCAGCCAAGATTCCCGTCAGCCCCAGCATTTT,CASSQDSRQPQHF
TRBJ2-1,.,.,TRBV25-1,TGTGCCAGCTGTTTGGCCGGGTACAATGAGCAGTTCTTC,CASCLAGYNEQFF
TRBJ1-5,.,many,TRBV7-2,TGTGCCAGCAGCTTAGCGTCCGGCCTGAGGAGCAATCAGCCCCAGCATTTT,CASSLASGLRSNQPQHF
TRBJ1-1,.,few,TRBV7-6,TGTGCCAGCAGCGCGGGGCTCTACACTGAAGCTTTCTTT,CASSAGLYTEAFF
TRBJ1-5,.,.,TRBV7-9,TGTGCCAGCAGCTTAGCGGGGGAGGTTAATCAGCCCCAGCATTTT,CASSLAGEVNQPQHF
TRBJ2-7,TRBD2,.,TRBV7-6,TGTGCTAGCAGCTTAGCGGGCAGGGACTACGAGCAGTACTTC,CASSLAGRDYEQYF
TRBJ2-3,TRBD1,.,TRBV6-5,TGTGCCAGCAGTTCCTACGGGACAGCTACAGATACGCAGTATTTT,CASSSYGTATDTQYF
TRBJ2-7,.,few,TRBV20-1,TGCAGTGCTAGAGATGATAACAGGCCTTTCTACGAGCAGTACTTC,CSARDDNRPFYEQYF
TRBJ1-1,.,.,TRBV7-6,TGTGCCAGCAGCAGGAGGAGGGAGGCTGAAGCTTTCTTT,CASSRRREAEAFF
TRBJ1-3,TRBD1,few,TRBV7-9,TGTGCCAGCAGCCCCAGGACAGGGGAGAACACCATATATTTT,CASSPRTGENTIYF
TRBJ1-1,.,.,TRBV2,TGTGCCAGCGGACGATTGGAAGCTTTCTTT,CASGRLEAFF
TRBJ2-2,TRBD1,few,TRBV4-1,TGCGCCAGCAGCCAGCGACAGGGGTACACCGGGGAGCTGTTTTTT,CASSQRQGYTGELFF
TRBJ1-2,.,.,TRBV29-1,TGCAGCGTTGGCCCCGGCTACACCTTC,CSVGPGYTF